Following are 7 T cell receptor beta chains from one sample sequenced in a study of Graves' ophthalmopathy and Graves' hyperthyroidism (dated by TCRdb to about 2018). The instrument given in TCRdb is Illumina HiSeq 2000. TCR beta CDR3 regions were amplified from RNA transcripts for repertoire sequencing. The first round of RT-PCR was done with HTBI primers and the Qiagen OneStep RT-PCR kit, and was followed by a second round of multiplex PCR, then size selection and purification. TCRdb trimmed public reads at Q25 via fastp, called clones via MiXCR and kept in-frame beta chains. CDR3 protein duplicates are merged, each entry listing the most common genes and DNA. The sample yields some 25,000 distinct CDR3 sequences; roughly 50% were counted once. The ten top clones hold under 8.5% of the sample. Sequenced: peripheral blood. Receptor source: an adult woman with stable Graves' hyperthyroidism.

By its share, this clonotype is medium-sized. The CDR3 coding sequence is TGTGCCATCACTTCAGGGACCTCCTACGAGCAGTACTTC. Encoded protein: CAITSGTSYEQYF. This rearrangement joins TRBV10-3 to TRBJ2-7; either TRBD1 or TRBD2 may supply D (5 bases each). Germline CDR1 and CDR2: ENHRY and SYGVKD. CDR3 length equals 13 residues. Trimming shortened V by 7 bases and J by 0 bases, and 10 bases separated the two germline ends.

The sample holds many counts of this clonotype. The gene calls are TRBV14 and TRBJ1-1; 10 bases align to TRBD1. Germline V lookup: CDR1 SGHDN, CDR2 FVKESK. The CDR3 loop spans 17 amino acids. Trimming removed 4 bases from V and 0 bases from J; junction bases left unmatched: 8. The CDR3: CASSRRDRGGLNTEAFF. CDR3 coding DNA: TGTGCCAGCAGCCGCCGGGACAGGGGCGGCCTGAACACTGAAGCTTTCTTT.

The V and J genes are TRBV25-1 and TRBJ2-2; tentative D call: TRBD1 (5 bases). Germline CDR1 MGHDK, CDR2 SYGVNS. The CDR3 runs 11 residues. The V end was cut by 10 bases, the J end by 6 bases, with 9 bases between. CDR3 protein: CATRQSGELFF. CDR3 nucleotide sequence: TGTGCCACTAGACAGTCCGGGGAGCTGTTTTTT.

This clonotype was recorded at least ten times. V gene TRBV27 combines with J gene TRBJ2-4; D perhaps matches TRBD1 (5 bases). CDR1 is MNHEY, CDR2 SMNVEV, per germline (reference sequence). The CDR3 contains 14 residues. V was shortened by 2 bases and J by 3 bases, with 8 bases between the two germline ends. CDR3 loop: CASSLQGDKNIQYF. DNA of the CDR3: TGTGCCAGCAGTTTACAGGGTGACAAAAACATTCAGTACTTC.

The J gene is TRBJ1-3, the V gene TRBV7-9, with D possibly TRBD1 on 5 matching bases. This CDR3 is 16 amino acids long. Trimming cost V 5 bases and J 0 bases, with 14 bases left between them. From germline, CDR1 is SEHNR and CDR2 FQNEAQ (reference sequence). CDR3 sequence (DNA): TGTGCCAGCAGCCCAGGGAAGATTCACTCTGGAAACACCATATATTTT. This sequence encodes CASSPGKIHSGNTIYF.

The gene calls are TRBV7-9 and TRBJ1-2; D perhaps matches TRBD1 (6 bases). CDR3 length: 13 residues. The V gene lost 5 bases and the J gene lost 5 bases, with 12 bases spanning the gap. CDR1 is SEHNR and CDR2 is FQNEAQ in the germline V gene (reference sequence). The CDR3 coding sequence is TGTGCCAGCAGCCAGACGGACAGATATGGCTACACCTTC. Encoded protein: CASSQTDRYGYTF.

The gene calls are TRBV20-1 and TRBJ2-5; D is possibly TRBD2 (6 bases). The length of the CDR3 is 13 residues. The V end was cut by 1 base, the J end by 5 bases, with 11 bases between. Germline loops: CDR1 DFQATT, CDR2 SNEGSKA (reference sequence). DNA of the CDR3: TGCAGTGCTAGAGCGGGAGAGCCGGAGACCCAGTACTTC. Translation gives CSARAGEPETQYF.